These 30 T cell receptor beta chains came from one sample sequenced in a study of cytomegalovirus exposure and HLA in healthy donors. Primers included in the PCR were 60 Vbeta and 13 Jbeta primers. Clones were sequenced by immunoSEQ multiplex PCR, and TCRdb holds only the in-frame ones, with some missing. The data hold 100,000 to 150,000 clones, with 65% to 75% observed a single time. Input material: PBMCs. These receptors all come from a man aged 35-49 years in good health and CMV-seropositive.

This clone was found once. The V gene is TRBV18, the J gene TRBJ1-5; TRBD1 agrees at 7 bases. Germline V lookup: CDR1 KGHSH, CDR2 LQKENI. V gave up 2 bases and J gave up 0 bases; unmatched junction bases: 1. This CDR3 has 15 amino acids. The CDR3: CASSPGQDSNQPQHF. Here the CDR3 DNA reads TGTGCCAGCTCACCAGGACAGGATAGCAATCAGCCCCAGCATTTT.

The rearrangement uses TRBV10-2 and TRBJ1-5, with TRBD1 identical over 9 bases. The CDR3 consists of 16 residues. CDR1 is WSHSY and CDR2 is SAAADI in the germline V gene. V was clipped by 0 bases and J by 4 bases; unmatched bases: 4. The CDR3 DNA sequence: TGCGCCAGCAGTGAGTCCACCGGGACAGGGAATCAGCCCCAGCATTTT. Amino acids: CASSESTGTGNQPQHF.

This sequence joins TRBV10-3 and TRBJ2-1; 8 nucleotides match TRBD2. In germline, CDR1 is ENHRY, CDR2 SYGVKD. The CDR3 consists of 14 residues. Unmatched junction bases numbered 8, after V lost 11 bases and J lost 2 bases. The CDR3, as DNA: TGTGCCTCCGTAGCGGGGACGACCTACAATGAGCAGTTCTTC. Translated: CASVAGTTYNEQFF.

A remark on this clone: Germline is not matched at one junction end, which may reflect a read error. CDR3: CASSFRDRVNF. The CDR3 coding sequence is TGTGCCAGCAGTTTCCGGGACAGGGTCAACTTC. The rearrangement uses TRBV28 and TRBJ2-5; 9 positions agree with TRBD1. The CDR3 extends over 11 amino acids. Germline loops: CDR1 MDHEN, CDR2 SYDVKM.

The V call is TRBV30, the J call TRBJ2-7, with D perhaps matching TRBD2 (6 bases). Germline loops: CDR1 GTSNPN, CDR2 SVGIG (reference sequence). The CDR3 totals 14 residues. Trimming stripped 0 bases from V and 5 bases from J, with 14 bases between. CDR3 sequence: CAWSVLRGGDEQYF. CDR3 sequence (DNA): TGTGCCTGGAGTGTACTGAGGGGAGGCGACGAGCAGTACTTC.

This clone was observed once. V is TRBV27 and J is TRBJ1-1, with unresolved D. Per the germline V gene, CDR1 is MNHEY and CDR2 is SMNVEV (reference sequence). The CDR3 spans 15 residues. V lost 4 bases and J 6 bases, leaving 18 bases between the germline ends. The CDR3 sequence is CASSSYLDLSAEAFF. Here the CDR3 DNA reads TGTGCCAGCAGTTCCTACCTTGACTTGAGCGCTGAAGCTTTCTTT.

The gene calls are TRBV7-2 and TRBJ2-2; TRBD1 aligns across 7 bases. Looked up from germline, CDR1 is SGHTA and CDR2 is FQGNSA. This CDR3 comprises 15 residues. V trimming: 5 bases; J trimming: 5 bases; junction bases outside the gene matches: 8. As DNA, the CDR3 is TGTGCCAGCAGCACCCGGACAGGTGGTACCGGGGAGCTGTTTTTT. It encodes CASSTRTGGTGELFF. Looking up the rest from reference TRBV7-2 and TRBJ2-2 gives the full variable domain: GAGVSQSPSNKVTEKGKDVELRCDPISGHTALYWYRQSLGQGLEFLIYFQGNSAPDKSGLPSDRFSAERTGGSVSTLTIQRTQQEDSAVYLCASSTRTGGTGELFFGEGSRLTVL.

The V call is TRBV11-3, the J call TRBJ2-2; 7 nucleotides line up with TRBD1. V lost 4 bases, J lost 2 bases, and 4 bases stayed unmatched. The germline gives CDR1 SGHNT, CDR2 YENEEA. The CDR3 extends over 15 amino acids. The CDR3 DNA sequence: TGTGCCAGCAGCTCTACAGGGGTTAACACCGGGGAGCTGTTTTTT. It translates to CASSSTGVNTGELFF. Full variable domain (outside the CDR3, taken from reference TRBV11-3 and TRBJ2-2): EAGVVQSPRYKIIEKKQPVAFWCNPISGHNTLYWYLQNLGQGPELLIRYENEEAVDDSQLPKDRFSAERLKGVDSTLKIQPAELGDSAVYLCASSSTGVNTGELFFGEGSRLTVL.

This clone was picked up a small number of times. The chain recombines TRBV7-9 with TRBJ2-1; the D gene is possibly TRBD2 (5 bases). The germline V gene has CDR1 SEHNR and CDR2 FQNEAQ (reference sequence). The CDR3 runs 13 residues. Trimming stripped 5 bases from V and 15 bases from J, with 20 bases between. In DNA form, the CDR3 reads TGTGCCAGCAGCCCGGAGGTAGGGCTGCAAAGGTTCTTC. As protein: CASSPEVGLQRFF.

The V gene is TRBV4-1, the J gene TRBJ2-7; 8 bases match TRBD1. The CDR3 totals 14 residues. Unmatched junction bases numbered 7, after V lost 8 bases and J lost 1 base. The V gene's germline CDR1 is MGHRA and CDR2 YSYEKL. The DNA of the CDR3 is TGCGCCAGCGGACAGGGCCCTCAGTCCTACGAGCAGTACTTC. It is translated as CASGQGPQSYEQYF.

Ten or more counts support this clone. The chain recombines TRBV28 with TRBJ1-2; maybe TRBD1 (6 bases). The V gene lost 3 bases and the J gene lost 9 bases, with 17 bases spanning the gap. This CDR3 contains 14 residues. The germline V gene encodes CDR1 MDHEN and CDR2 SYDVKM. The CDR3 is CASSFIGGEKSYTF. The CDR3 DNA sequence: TGTGCCAGCAGTTTTATAGGGGGGGAAAAAAGCTACACCTTC.

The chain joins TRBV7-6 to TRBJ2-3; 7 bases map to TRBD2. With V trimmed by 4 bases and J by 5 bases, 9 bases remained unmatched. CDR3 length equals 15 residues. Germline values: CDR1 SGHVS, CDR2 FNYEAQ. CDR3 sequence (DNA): TGTGCCAGCAGCTCGGCGGGAGTAGGAGGAGATACGCAGTATTTT. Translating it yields CASSSAGVGGDTQYF. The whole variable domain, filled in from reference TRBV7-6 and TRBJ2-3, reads GAGVSQSPRYKVTKRGQDVALRCDPISGHVSLYWYRQALGQGPEFLTYFNYEAQQDKSGLPNDRFSAERPEGSISTLTIQRTEQRDSAMYRCASSSAGVGGDTQYFGPGTRLTVL.

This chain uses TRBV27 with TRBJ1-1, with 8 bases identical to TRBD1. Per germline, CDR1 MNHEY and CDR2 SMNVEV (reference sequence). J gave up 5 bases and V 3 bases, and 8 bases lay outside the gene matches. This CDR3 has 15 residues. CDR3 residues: CASSFGTGGQTEAFF. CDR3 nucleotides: TGTGCCAGCAGTTTCGGTACAGGGGGGCAGACTGAAGCTTTCTTT.

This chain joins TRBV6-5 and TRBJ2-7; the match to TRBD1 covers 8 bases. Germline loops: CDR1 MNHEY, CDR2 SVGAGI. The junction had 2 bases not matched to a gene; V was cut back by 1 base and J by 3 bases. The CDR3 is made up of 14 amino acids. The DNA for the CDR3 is TGTGCCAGCAGTTACTTTACAGGGGGCTACGAGCAGTACTTC. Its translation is CASSYFTGGYEQYF.

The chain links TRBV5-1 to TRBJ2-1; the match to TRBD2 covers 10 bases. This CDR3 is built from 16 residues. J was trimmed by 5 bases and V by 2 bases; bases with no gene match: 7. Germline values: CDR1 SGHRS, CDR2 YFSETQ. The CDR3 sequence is CASSFATSGTHNEQFF. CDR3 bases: TGCGCCAGCAGCTTCGCTACTAGCGGGACTCACAATGAGCAGTTCTTC.

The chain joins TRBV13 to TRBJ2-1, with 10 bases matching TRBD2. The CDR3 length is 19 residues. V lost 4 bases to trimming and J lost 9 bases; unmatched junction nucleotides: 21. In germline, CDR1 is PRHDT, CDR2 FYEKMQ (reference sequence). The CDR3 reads CASSWSGGSEREGRGEQFF. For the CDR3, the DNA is TGTGCCAGCAGCTGGTCGGGGGGCTCGGAGCGGGAGGGCCGAGGTGAGCAGTTCTTC.

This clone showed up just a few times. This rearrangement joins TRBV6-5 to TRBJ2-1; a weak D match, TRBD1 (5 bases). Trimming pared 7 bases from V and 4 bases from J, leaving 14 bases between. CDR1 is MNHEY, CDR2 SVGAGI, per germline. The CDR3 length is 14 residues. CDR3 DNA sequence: TGTGCCAGCAAGTCATCGACAGATTACAATGAGCAGTTCTTC. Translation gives CASKSSTDYNEQFF.

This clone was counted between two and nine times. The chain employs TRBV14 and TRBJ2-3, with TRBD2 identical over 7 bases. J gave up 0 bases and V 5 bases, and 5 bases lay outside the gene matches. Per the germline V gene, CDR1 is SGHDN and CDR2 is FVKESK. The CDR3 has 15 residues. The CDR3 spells CASSVSSGSTDTQYF. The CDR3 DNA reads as TGTGCCAGCAGCGTATCTAGCGGCAGCACAGATACGCAGTATTTT.

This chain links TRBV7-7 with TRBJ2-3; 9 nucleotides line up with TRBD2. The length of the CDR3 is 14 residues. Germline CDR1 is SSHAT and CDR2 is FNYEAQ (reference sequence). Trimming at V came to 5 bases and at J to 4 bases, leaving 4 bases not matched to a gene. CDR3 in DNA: TGTGCCAGCAGCCCCCGACTAGCGGCAGATACGCAGTATTTT. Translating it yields CASSPRLAADTQYF.

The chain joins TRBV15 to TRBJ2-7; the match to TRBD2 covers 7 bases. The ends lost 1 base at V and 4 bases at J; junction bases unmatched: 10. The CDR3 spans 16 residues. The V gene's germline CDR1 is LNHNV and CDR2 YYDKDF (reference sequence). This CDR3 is CATSRGDSGFLYEQYF. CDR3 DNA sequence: TGTGCCACCAGCAGAGGGGATAGCGGGTTCCTTTACGAGCAGTACTTC.

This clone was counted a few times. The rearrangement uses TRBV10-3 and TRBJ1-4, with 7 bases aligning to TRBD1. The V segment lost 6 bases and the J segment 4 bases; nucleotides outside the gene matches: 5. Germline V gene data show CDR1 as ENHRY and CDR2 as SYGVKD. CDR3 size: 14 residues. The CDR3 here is CAISRDSNNEKLFF. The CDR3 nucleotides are TGTGCCATCAGCCGGGACAGCAATAATGAAAAACTGTTTTTT.

For the CDR3, the DNA is TGTGCCTGGAGTAACGGGGGAATGTACAATGAGCAGTTCTTC. It codes for CAWSNGGMYNEQFF. This chain connects TRBV30 to TRBJ2-1, with D possibly TRBD2 on 6 matching bases. The CDR3 has 14 residues. Germline assignment: CDR1 GTSNPN and CDR2 SVGIG (reference sequence). V shed 2 bases and J shed 4 bases, with 12 bases lying between them.

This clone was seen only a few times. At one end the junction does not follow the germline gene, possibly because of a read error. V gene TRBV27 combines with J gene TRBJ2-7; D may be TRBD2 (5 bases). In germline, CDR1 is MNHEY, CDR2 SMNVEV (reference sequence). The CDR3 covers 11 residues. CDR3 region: CAISEGNEQYF. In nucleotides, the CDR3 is TGTGCCATCAGTGAGGGAAACGAGCAGTACTTC.

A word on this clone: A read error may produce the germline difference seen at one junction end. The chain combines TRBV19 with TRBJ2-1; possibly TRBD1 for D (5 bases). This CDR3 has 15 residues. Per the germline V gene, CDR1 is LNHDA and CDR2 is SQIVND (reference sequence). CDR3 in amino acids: CASSVDRTPLNEQFF. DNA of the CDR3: TGTGCCAGTAGTGTAGACAGAACCCCACTAAATGAGCAGTTCTTC.

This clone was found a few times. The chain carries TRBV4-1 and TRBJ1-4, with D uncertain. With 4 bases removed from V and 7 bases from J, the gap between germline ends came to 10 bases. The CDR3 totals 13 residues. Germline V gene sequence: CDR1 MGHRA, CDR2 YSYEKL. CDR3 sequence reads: CASSPRQAEKLFF. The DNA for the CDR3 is TGCGCCAGCAGCCCCCGGCAGGCTGAAAAACTGTTTTTT.

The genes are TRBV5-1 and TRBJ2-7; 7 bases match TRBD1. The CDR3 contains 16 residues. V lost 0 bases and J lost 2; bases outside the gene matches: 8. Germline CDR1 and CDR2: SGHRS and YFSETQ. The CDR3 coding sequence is TGCGCCAGCAGCTTGGACGGGACAGCCGAAACCTACGAGCAGTACTTC. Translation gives CASSLDGTAETYEQYF.

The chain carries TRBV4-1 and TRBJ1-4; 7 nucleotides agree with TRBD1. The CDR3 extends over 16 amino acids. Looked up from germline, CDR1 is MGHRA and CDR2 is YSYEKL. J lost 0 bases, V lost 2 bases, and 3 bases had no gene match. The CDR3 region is CASSQSGQATNEKLFF. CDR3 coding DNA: TGCGCCAGCAGCCAATCCGGACAGGCAACTAATGAAAAACTGTTTTTT.

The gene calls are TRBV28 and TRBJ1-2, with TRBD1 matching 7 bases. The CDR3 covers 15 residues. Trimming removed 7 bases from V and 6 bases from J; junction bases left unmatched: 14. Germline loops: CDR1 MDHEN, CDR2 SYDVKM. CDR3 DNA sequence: TGTGCCAGCACGCCCCGGGACAGACATTCAAATGGCTACACCTTC. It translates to CASTPRDRHSNGYTF.

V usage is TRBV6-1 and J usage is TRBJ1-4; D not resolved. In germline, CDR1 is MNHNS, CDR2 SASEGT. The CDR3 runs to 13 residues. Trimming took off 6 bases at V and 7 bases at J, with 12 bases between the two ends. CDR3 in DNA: TGTGCCAGCAGAGCTGTGTTGTCTGAAAAACTGTTTTTT. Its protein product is CASRAVLSEKLFF.

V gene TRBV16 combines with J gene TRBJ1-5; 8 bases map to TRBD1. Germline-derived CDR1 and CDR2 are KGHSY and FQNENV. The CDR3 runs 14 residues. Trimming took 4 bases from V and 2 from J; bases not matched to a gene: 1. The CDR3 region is CASSRGQGNQPQHF. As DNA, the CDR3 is TGTGCCAGCAGCCGGGGACAGGGCAATCAGCCCCAGCATTTT.